The 6 T cell receptor beta chains below come from one sample, sequenced in a study of PD-1 blockade in classical Hodgkin lymphoma. TCRdb's copy holds only in-frame clones and misses some; the assay was immunoSEQ multiplex PCR. The repertoire consists of over 9,000 clones, with roughly four fifths occurring once and the leading ten covering roughly 35%. Relapse after autologous stem cell transplantation occurred in every patient, and brentuximab vedotin exposure varied. Specimen: peripheral blood mononuclear cells (PBMCs), collected at baseline. These receptors were collected from a human donor with classical Hodgkin lymphoma.

The V gene is TRBV2, the J gene TRBJ2-7, with TRBD2 identical over 9 bases. CDR3 size: 15 residues. Unmatched junction bases numbered 9, after V lost 7 bases and J lost 2 bases. Germline assignment: CDR1 SNHLY and CDR2 FYNNEI. The CDR3 protein is CASTDSGGEPYEQYF. The CDR3 nucleotides are TGTGCCAGCACCGATAGCGGGGGAGAGCCCTACGAGCAGTACTTC.

The chain links TRBV30 to TRBJ1-4, with 8 positions matching TRBD1. Germline trimming cut 3 bases from V and 11 bases from J; bases unmatched to any gene: 11. Germline-derived CDR1 and CDR2 are GTSNPN and SVGIG (reference sequence). The CDR3 runs to 14 residues. CDR3 residues: CAWRTTGVRGKLFF. For the CDR3, the DNA is TGTGCCTGGAGAACGACAGGGGTTCGTGGGAAACTGTTTTTT.

By proportion, this clone is medium-sized. This chain joins TRBV19 and TRBJ1-6; a weak D match, TRBD1 (5 bases). The CDR3 spans 14 residues. Trimming left V 4 bases short and J 7 bases short, with 11 bases between. The V gene's germline CDR1 is LNHDA and CDR2 SQIVND (reference sequence). The CDR3 DNA reads as TGTGCCAGTAGTAAAACGAGGGGCAATTCACCCCTCCACTTT. It codes for CASSKTRGNSPLHF. Supplemented by reference TRBV19 and TRBJ1-6, the full variable domain reads DGGITQSPKYLFRKEGQNVTLSCEQNLNHDAMYWYRQDPGQGLRLIYYSQIVNDFQKGDIAEGYSVSREKKESFPLTVTSAQKNPTAFYLCASSKTRGNSPLHFGNGTRLTVT.

The J gene is TRBJ1-1, the V gene TRBV11-3, with no clear D. This CDR3 is 14 amino acids long. V dropped 1 base and J dropped 4 bases, with 10 bases sitting between them. Germline V gives CDR1 SGHNT, CDR2 YENEEA. The CDR3 nucleotides read TGTGCCAGCAGCTTAGGAGGATTCGGCACTGAAGCTTTCTTT. Its translation: CASSLGGFGTEAFF.

The chain joins TRBV11-1 to TRBJ1-1; D gene unclear. Germline lookup yields CDR1 SGHAT and CDR2 FQDESV (reference sequence). V dropped 5 bases and J dropped 0 bases, with 13 bases sitting between them. This CDR3 comprises 15 residues. The CDR3 nucleotides read TGTGCCAGCAGCCCAGCGGAAGGGTTGAACACTGAAGCTTTCTTT. Protein sequence: CASSPAEGLNTEAFF.

J is TRBJ1-6 and V is TRBV11-2; perhaps TRBD1 as D (5 bases). Germline CDR1 and CDR2: SGHAT and FQNNGV. This CDR3 spans 15 amino acids. Trimming removed 2 bases from V and 7 bases from J, with 12 bases in between. The DNA of the CDR3 is TGTGCCAGCAGCTTACAACAGGCGGGCAATTCACCCCTCCACTTT. This sequence encodes CASSLQQAGNSPLHF.